This is a list of T cell receptor beta chains from one sample in a study of CD8 T cells in ankylosing spondylitis. TCRdb re-called the 5' RACE reads with MiXCR, one entry per CDR3 protein. The sample lists 200,000 to 250,000 distinct CDR3 sequences; 8% to 10% were seen once. Sequenced sample: blood, either unsorted or a sorted T cell fraction (not recorded which). Receptor source: a female donor with ankylosing spondylitis or in good health (not recorded which). Both conserved end residues are part of each CDR3. A D gene is named only where the DNA matches it firmly. The size entry is marked missing in some rows and otherwise reads once, few, many or a size class.

J gene | D gene | clone size | V gene | CDR3 DNA | CDR3 protein
TRBJ2-1 | TRBD1 | - | TRBV6-2/TRBV6-3 | TGTGCCAGTTGGACAGGGGGCAATGAGCAGTTCTTC | CASWTGGNEQFF
TRBJ2-2 | TRBD1 | many | TRBV11-2 | TGTGCCAGCAGCCAGAGGGACAGCCACACCGGGGAGCTGTTTTTT | CASSQRDSHTGELFF
TRBJ2-1 | - | many | TRBV5-1 | TGCGCCAGCGGGAGTGAGTCCTACAATGAGCAGTTCTTC | CASGSESYNEQFF
TRBJ2-2 | TRBD2 | many | TRBV6-2/TRBV6-3 | TGTGCCAGCAAAGATAGCGGGAGTCTCACCGGGGAGCTGTTTTTT | CASKDSGSLTGELFF
TRBJ2-7 | TRBD2 | many | TRBV6-2/TRBV6-3 | TGTGCCAGCACTGGAACGGGAGGGGTCGGAGAGCAGTACTTC | CASTGTGGVGEQYF
TRBJ2-7 | - | many | TRBV7-2 | TGTGCCAGCAGCTTAATATCCGGACCCCGGGCCCACGAGCAGTACTTC | CASSLISGPRAHEQYF
TRBJ2-7 | - | many | TRBV15 | TGTGCCACCAGCAGAGTTTCTATTGAGGACGAGCAGTACTTC | CATSRVSIEDEQYF
TRBJ2-7 | TRBD2 | few | TRBV7-9 | TGTGCCAGCAGCGACCCCCTAGCGGGAGGGAACGAGCAGTACTTC | CASSDPLAGGNEQYF
TRBJ2-7 | - | many | TRBV30 | TGTGCCTGGGAGTCGGATCTAAGCTCCTACGAGCAGTACTTC | CAWESDLSSYEQYF
TRBJ1-5 | TRBD1 | many | TRBV6-1 | TGTGCCAGCAGTGCTCTACAGGGGAGCAATCAGCCCCAGCATTTT | CASSALQGSNQPQHF
TRBJ2-1 | - | many | TRBV7-9 | TGTGCCAGCAGCTACAATGAGCAGTTCTTC | CASSYNEQFF
TRBJ2-6 | TRBD1 | many | TRBV12-3/TRBV12-4 | TGTGCCAGCAGTTTCCTACAGGGGAGCGGGGCCAACGTCCTGACTTTC | CASSFLQGSGANVLTF
TRBJ1-2 | - | few | TRBV2 | TGTGCCAGCAGTGAAGCCCTTGTTCAGGGGAAATATGGCTACACCTTC | CASSEALVQGKYGYTF
TRBJ1-2 | TRBD1 | - | TRBV20-1 | TGCTGTGCTAGAGCCAGGGGACAGGGGGATCGGAGCTATGGCTACACCTTC | CCARARGQGDRSYGYTF
TRBJ2-7 | TRBD2 | many | TRBV6-5 | TGTGCCAGCAGTTACTCGCAGCGGGAGGTCTCCTACGAGCAGTACTTC | CASSYSQREVSYEQYF
TRBJ2-2 | - | many | TRBV11-2 | TGTGCCAGCAGCTTAGGGCAGGGTAGCACCGGGGAGCTGTTTTTT | CASSLGQGSTGELFF
TRBJ2-7 | - | many | TRBV18 | TGTGCCAGCTCCGCAGGCTCGCACGAGCAGTACTTC | CASSAGSHEQYF